The 30 T cell receptor beta chains below all came from one sample that was sequenced in a study of OX40 agonist ivuxolimab in advanced cancers. The data were produced by immunoSEQ multiplex PCR, yet TCRdb's version contains in-frame clones alone and is incomplete. Of 15,000 to 20,000 clones detected, around 81% appear once; the ten largest clones hold 35% to 55%. This sample comprised CD4+ or CD8+ T cells sorted from blood, obtained in a trial of the OX40 agonist ivuxolimab. The receptors derive from an adult with an advanced solid tumor such as melanoma, head and neck, liver or kidney cancer.

The genes are TRBV28 and TRBJ1-5; D is unresolved. With 8 bases removed from V and 1 base from J, the gap between germline ends came to 15 bases. CDR3 length equals 15 residues. Germline V lookup: CDR1 MDHEN, CDR2 SYDVKM. This CDR3 reads CASRLEGGSNQPQHF. In DNA form, the CDR3 reads TGTGCCAGCCGATTAGAGGGCGGGAGCAATCAGCCCCAGCATTTT.

This chain connects TRBV28 to TRBJ2-2, with 8 bases matching TRBD1. The CDR3 sequence is 16 residues long. Trimming removed 3 bases from V and 3 bases from J; junction bases left unmatched: 6. Germline assignment: CDR1 MDHEN and CDR2 SYDVKM. The chain's CDR3 is CASSLGWTGYTGELFF. The CDR3 coding sequence is TGTGCCAGCAGTTTGGGCTGGACAGGGTACACCGGGGAGCTGTTTTTT.

The rearrangement links TRBV27 to TRBJ1-6; D is unclear. Trimming left V 6 bases short and J 4 bases short, with 4 bases between. Germline V CDR1 and CDR2: MNHEY, SMNVEV (reference sequence). This CDR3 has 12 amino acids. CDR3 coding DNA: TGTGCCAGCAGACGGTATAATTCACCCCTCCACTTT. This encodes CASRRYNSPLHF.

This chain joins TRBV4-2 and TRBJ2-3, with 10 bases identical to TRBD1. The CDR3 is 17 residues long. Losses at the gene ends were 7 bases for V and 4 bases for J; bases not matched to a gene: 14. Germline CDR1 and CDR2: LGHNA and YNFKEQ. The CDR3 region is CASNSEGTGDRADTQYF. The CDR3 coding sequence is TGTGCCAGCAACTCGGAAGGGACAGGGGATCGGGCAGATACGCAGTATTTT.

The chain is built from TRBV28 and TRBJ1-2, with 8 bases identical to TRBD1. The CDR3 is made up of 15 amino acids. The V and J ends lost 6 bases and 3 bases, in that order; junction bases with no gene match: 9. Germline V gives CDR1 MDHEN, CDR2 SYDVKM. The CDR3: CASRPQDRADYGYTF. As DNA, the CDR3 is TGTGCCAGCAGACCCCAGGACAGGGCCGACTATGGCTACACCTTC.

For this clone: The same CDR3 arises from other DNA sequences in this sample as well. V gene TRBV6-6 combines with J gene TRBJ2-5, with D unresolved. Germline V gene data show CDR1 as MNHNY and CDR2 as SVGAGI (reference sequence). The V gene lost 4 bases and the J gene lost 0 bases, with 9 bases spanning the gap. The CDR3 is 14 residues long. This CDR3 is CASSSRLDQETQYF. The DNA of the CDR3 is TGTGCCAGCAGTTCAAGACTGGACCAAGAGACCCAGTACTTC.

The chain carries TRBV9 and TRBJ1-4; D not resolved. The length of the CDR3 is 14 residues. The V and J ends lost 4 bases and 4 bases respectively, with 11 bases between them. Germline CDR1 is SGDLS and CDR2 is YYNGEE. In DNA, the CDR3 is TGTGCCAGCAGCCCCTCCTGGGGTAATGAAAAACTGTTTTTT. Protein: CASSPSWGNEKLFF.

V is TRBV7-9 and J is TRBJ2-7, with TRBD2 as a possible D gene (5 bases). The germline V gene encodes CDR1 SEHNR and CDR2 FQNEAQ (reference sequence). The germline V and J ends were trimmed by 2 bases and 2 bases, with 10 bases remaining between them. This CDR3 contains 14 residues. CDR3 sequence reads: CASSLTWGAYEQYF. In DNA form, the CDR3 reads TGTGCCAGCAGCTTAACCTGGGGAGCCTACGAGCAGTACTTC.

The chain employs TRBV6-5 and TRBJ2-3, with D possibly TRBD2 on 6 matching bases. From germline, CDR1 is MNHEY and CDR2 SVGAGI. The V end was cut by 4 bases, the J end by 0 bases, with 11 bases between. This CDR3 comprises 15 residues. The CDR3 spells CASSFLAGSTDTQYF. CDR3 nucleotide sequence: TGTGCCAGCAGTTTTCTCGCGGGGAGCACAGATACGCAGTATTTT.

The CDR3 nucleotides read TGTGCCAGCAGTTTCTTGGGGACCGATCAGCCCCAGCATTTT. Protein sequence: CASSFLGTDQPQHF. The chain recombines TRBV2 with TRBJ1-5, with a tentative D call TRBD1 (5 bases). Germline CDR1 reads SNHLY; CDR2 reads FYNNEI. CDR3 length equals 14 residues. Trimming pared 5 bases from V and 5 bases from J, leaving 13 bases between.

This sequence joins TRBV21-1 and TRBJ2-2; the table names TRBD1, a call not compared with the DNA. TRBV21-1 is listed as a pseudogene. This CDR3 region has 15 residues. In DNA, the CDR3 is TGTGCCAGCAGCACCTCCCGGGACAGGGCCGGGGAGCTGTTTTTT. This codes for CASSTSRDRAGELFF.

The V and J genes are TRBV19 and TRBJ1-5; D is undetermined. Germline loops: CDR1 LNHDA, CDR2 SQIVND (reference sequence). This CDR3 has 15 residues. V gave up 1 base and J gave up 4 bases, with 11 bases separating them. CDR3 in DNA: TGTGCCAGTAGTATAGGGGGTATCTCTAATCAGCCCCAGCATTTT. Residues: CASSIGGISNQPQHF.

J is TRBJ2-7 and V is TRBV2; D is tentatively TRBD1 or TRBD2 (7 bases each). CDR3 length: 15 residues. CDR1 is SNHLY, CDR2 FYNNEI, per germline. Trimming stripped 5 bases from V and 0 bases from J, with 14 bases between. In DNA, the CDR3 is TGTGCCAGCAGTCTCGCAGGGGGGGCCTCCTACGAGCAGTACTTC. Residues: CASSLAGGASYEQYF.

The J gene is TRBJ2-1, the V gene TRBV2; 12 bases line up with TRBD2. After removal of 8 bases from V and 3 bases from J, the junction contained 8 bases not matched to a gene. There are 16 residues in the CDR3. Germline CDR1 SNHLY, CDR2 FYNNEI. This chain's CDR3 is CASLGLAGLNYNEQFF. In nucleotides, the CDR3 is TGTGCCAGCCTCGGACTAGCGGGGCTTAACTACAATGAGCAGTTCTTC.

The chain carries TRBV10-3 and TRBJ2-3, with 9 bases that match TRBD2. The V segment lost 2 bases and the J segment 4 bases; nucleotides outside the gene matches: 4. Germline assignment: CDR1 ENHRY and CDR2 SYGVKD. The CDR3 sequence is 15 residues long. CDR3 coding DNA: TGTGCCATCAGTGAGCGCGGGGGGGGGCCAGATACGCAGTATTTT. It yields the protein CAISERGGGPDTQYF.

This chain uses TRBV5-4 with TRBJ1-1, with a tentative D call TRBD1 (5 bases). The CDR3 covers 13 residues. V lost 5 bases, J lost 1 base, and 9 bases lay in between. From germline, CDR1 is SGHNT and CDR2 YYREEE (reference sequence). The chain's CDR3 is CASSWQGNTEAFF. The CDR3 DNA reads as TGTGCCAGCAGTTGGCAGGGGAACACTGAAGCTTTCTTT.

The count of this clone is one. CDR3 amino acids: CASSQGWDTGELFF. CDR3 bases: TGTGCCAGCAGCCAGGGGTGGGACACCGGGGAGCTGTTTTTT. The chain is built from TRBV6-5 and TRBJ2-2; possible D gene TRBD1, 6 bases. CDR1 is MNHEY, CDR2 SVGAGI, per germline. The V gene lost 6 bases and the J gene lost 3 bases, with 11 bases spanning the gap. This CDR3 has 14 residues.

The V and J genes are TRBV23-1 and TRBJ1-2; 7 positions match TRBD1. TRBV23-1 belongs to the ORF category, with a function that is uncertain. The V gene end was trimmed by 1 base and the J gene end by 5 bases; junction bases not matched to a gene: 19. CDR3 length: 19 residues. CDR3 protein: CASSQFEQGSPRLRYGYTF. CDR3 nucleotides: TGCGCCAGCAGTCAATTCGAACAGGGGTCCCCCCGCCTCCGTTATGGCTACACCTTC.

This clone occurred once. The chain recombines TRBV2 with TRBJ2-5; 13 bases map to TRBD2. Per the germline V gene, CDR1 is SNHLY and CDR2 is FYNNEI. J lost 0 bases, V lost 6 bases, and 1 base had no gene match. The CDR3 is 15 residues long. In DNA form, the CDR3 reads TGTGCCAGCAGGGGACTAGCGGGGCACCAAGAGACCCAGTACTTC. Translating it yields CASRGLAGHQETQYF.

This clone was detected once. This rearrangement joins TRBV7-2 to TRBJ1-6; the D is unclear. The CDR3 length is 16 residues. Germline values: CDR1 SGHTA, CDR2 FQGNSA. V was clipped by 3 bases and J by 0 bases, with 9 bases between them. This CDR3 is CASSLIGSSYNSPLHF. DNA of the CDR3: TGTGCCAGCAGCTTGATCGGGAGCTCCTATAATTCACCCCTCCACTTT.

The rearrangement links TRBV4-1 to TRBJ1-6, with TRBD1 matching 8 bases. In germline, CDR1 is MGHRA, CDR2 YSYEKL. V shed 4 bases, J shed 8 bases, and the junction held 7 bases outside the gene matches. CDR3 length: 15 amino acids. CDR3 bases: TGCGCCAGCAGCCCCCGGACAGGGAACGATTCACCCCTCCACTTT. Amino acids: CASSPRTGNDSPLHF.

This clone was recorded only once. The gene calls are TRBV5-6 and TRBJ2-7; D is uncertain. The germline V gene encodes CDR1 SGHDT and CDR2 YYEEEE. CDR3 length equals 12 residues. Trimming left V 4 bases short and J 0 bases short, with 5 bases between. The chain's CDR3 is CASSGSSYEQYF. Here the CDR3 DNA reads TGTGCCAGCAGCGGCAGCTCCTACGAGCAGTACTTC.

The chain recombines TRBV5-1 with TRBJ2-7; D unresolved. The V end lost 0 bases, the J end lost 6 bases, and 7 bases lay between the germline ends. This CDR3 is built from 12 residues. CDR1 is SGHRS, CDR2 YFSETQ, per germline. The CDR3 protein is CASSLAPGEQYF. The DNA of the CDR3 is TGCGCCAGCAGCTTGGCCCCAGGCGAGCAGTACTTC.

The CDR3 nucleotides read TGTGCCTGGGGGGATTCCACAGATACGCAGTATTTT. Amino acids: CAWGDSTDTQYF. This sequence joins TRBV30 and TRBJ2-3; D ambiguous. CDR3 length: 12 residues. Trimming took 5 bases from V and 2 from J, leaving 8 bases between them. CDR1 GTSNPN and CDR2 SVGIG come from the germline V gene (reference sequence).

The chain employs TRBV28 and TRBJ2-7; TRBD1 agrees at 11 bases. This CDR3 is built from 16 residues. V lost 4 bases and J lost 3; bases outside the gene matches: 8. Germline V CDR1 and CDR2: MDHEN, SYDVKM. CDR3 loop: CASSSFPDRGLYEQYF. Written as DNA, the CDR3 is TGTGCCAGCAGTTCATTCCCGGACAGGGGGCTCTACGAGCAGTACTTC.

The chain links TRBV27 to TRBJ2-1, with D possibly being TRBD1 (6 bases). This CDR3 spans 14 amino acids. V dropped 1 base and J dropped 6 bases, with 10 bases sitting between them. From germline, CDR1 is MNHEY and CDR2 SMNVEV (reference sequence). The CDR3 loop reads CASSLLGTINEQFF. The DNA of the CDR3 is TGTGCCAGCAGTTTATTGGGGACAATCAATGAGCAGTTCTTC.

The chain has TRBV27 and TRBJ1-1, with a weak D call TRBD1 (6 bases). The germline CDR1 and CDR2 sequences are MNHEY and SMNVEV (reference sequence). This CDR3 is 13 amino acids long. With 4 bases removed from V and 6 bases from J, the gap between germline ends came to 12 bases. The DNA of the CDR3 is TGTGCCAGCAGTTGGGACAAGATAGCTGAAGCTTTCTTT. Residues: CASSWDKIAEAFF.

In its sample, this clone ranks as medium-sized. The rearrangement uses TRBV28 and TRBJ1-5; D might be TRBD1 (5 bases). V was pared by 0 bases and J by 2 bases, with 14 bases between. In germline, CDR1 is MDHEN, CDR2 SYDVKM. This CDR3 spans 17 amino acids. The CDR3 is CASSLWTASEGNQPQHF. The CDR3 nucleotides read TGTGCCAGCAGTTTATGGACAGCTTCTGAAGGCAATCAGCCCCAGCATTTT.

J is TRBJ1-1 and V is TRBV6-6, with 12 nucleotides matching TRBD1. J gave up 4 bases and V 5 bases, and 5 bases lay outside the gene matches. Per the germline V gene, CDR1 is MNHNY and CDR2 is SVGAGI (reference sequence). The CDR3 totals 15 residues. The CDR3 DNA sequence: TGTGCCAGCAGTGGGAGGGGACAGGGGGCCACTGAAGCTTTCTTT. As protein: CASSGRGQGATEAFF.

The table lists this clone with a few counts. V usage is TRBV18 and J usage is TRBJ1-6; TRBD1 matches 8 bases. This CDR3 is built from 15 residues. Per germline, CDR1 KGHSH and CDR2 LQKENI. With V trimmed by 4 bases and J by 5 bases, 4 bases remained unmatched. The CDR3 region has the DNA TGTGCCAGCTCACTCCCGACAGGGGATAATTCACCCCTCCACTTT. This encodes CASSLPTGDNSPLHF.